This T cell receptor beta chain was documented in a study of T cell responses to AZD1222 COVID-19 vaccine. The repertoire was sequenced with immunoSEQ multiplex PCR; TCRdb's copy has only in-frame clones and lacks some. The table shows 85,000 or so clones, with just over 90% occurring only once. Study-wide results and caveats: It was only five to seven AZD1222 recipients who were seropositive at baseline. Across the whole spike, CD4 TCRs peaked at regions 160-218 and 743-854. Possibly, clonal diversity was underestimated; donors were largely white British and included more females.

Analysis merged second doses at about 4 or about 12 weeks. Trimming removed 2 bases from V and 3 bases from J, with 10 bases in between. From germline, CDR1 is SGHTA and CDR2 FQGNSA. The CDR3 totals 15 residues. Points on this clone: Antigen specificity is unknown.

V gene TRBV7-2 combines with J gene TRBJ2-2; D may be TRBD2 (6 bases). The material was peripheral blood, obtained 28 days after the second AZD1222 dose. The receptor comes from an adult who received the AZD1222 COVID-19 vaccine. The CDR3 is CASSLMVADTGELFF. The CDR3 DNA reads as TGTGCCAGCAGCTTAATGGTAGCGGACACCGGGGAGCTGTTTTTT.